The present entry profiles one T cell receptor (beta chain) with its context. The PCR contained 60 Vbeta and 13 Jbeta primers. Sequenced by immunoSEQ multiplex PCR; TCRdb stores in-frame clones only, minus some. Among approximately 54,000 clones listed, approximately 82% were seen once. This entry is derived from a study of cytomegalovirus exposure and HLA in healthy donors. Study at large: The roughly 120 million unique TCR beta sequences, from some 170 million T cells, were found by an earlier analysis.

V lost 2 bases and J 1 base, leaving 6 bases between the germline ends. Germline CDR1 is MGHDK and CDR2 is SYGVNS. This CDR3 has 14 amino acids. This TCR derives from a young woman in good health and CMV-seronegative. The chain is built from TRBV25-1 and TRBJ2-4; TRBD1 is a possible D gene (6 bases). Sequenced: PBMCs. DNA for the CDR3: TGTGCCAGCAGTGAAACAGGGGCCAAAAACATTCAGTACTTC. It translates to CASSETGAKNIQYF.